This T cell receptor beta chain was obtained from a study of blood T cell repertoires in COVID-19. Study context: Samples representing acute and convalescent COVID-19 were sourced from the United States, Italy and Spain.

V lost 6 bases and J lost 0; bases outside the gene matches: 6. In germline, CDR1 is LGHDT, CDR2 YNNKEL (reference sequence). This CDR3 is built from 15 residues. This clone was seen more than once but under ten times. Generated by immunoSEQ multiplex PCR, the TCRdb table keeps only in-frame clones and is missing some. The sample shows some 190,000 clones, roughly 87% of them seen only once. Patients at the Seattle site were enrolled during active infection and followed longitudinally. The specimen was peripheral blood. The origin of this receptor is a woman in her fifties or sixties with COVID-19, enrolled during active disease. The rearrangement joins TRBV3-1 (or the pseudogene TRBV3-2) to TRBJ2-7, with 9 nucleotides matching TRBD1. The CDR3 spells CASRHTTGGSYEQYF. The DNA for the CDR3 is TGTGCCAGCAGACATACGACAGGGGGCTCCTACGAGCAGTACTTC.